The T cell receptor beta chain under discussion was sequenced for a study of T cells after yellow fever vaccination. Study summary: Fractions of limited cellularity were prepared by means of SMART-Seq v4 Ultra Low Input. Findings and caveats of the study: It was the secondary response that reached its peak faster, day 5 versus 15, but it was weaker.

To note about this clonotype: Its antigen is not identified.

Germline V lookup: CDR1 MGHDK, CDR2 SYGVNS. V was trimmed by 3 bases and J by 3 bases, leaving 0 bases between them. This CDR3 is 12 amino acids long. TCRdb processed the 5' RACE reads anew with MiXCR; each CDR3 protein has one entry. The sample includes some 600,000 distinct CDR3 sequences, less than 20% of them seen just once. The receptor was isolated from a man between 18 and 29 years old who received the YFV17D yellow fever vaccine. The rearrangement uses TRBV25-1 and TRBJ1-6, with D hard to call. This specimen was PBMCs, taken more than 4 days after the first yellow fever vaccination. DNA of the CDR3: TGTGCCAGCAGTGACTATAATTCACCCCTCCACTTT. Translated: CASSDYNSPLHF. The full variable domain, its missing parts supplied by reference TRBV25-1 and TRBJ1-6, is EADIYQTPRYLVIGTGKKITLECSQTMGHDKMYWYQQDPGMELHLIHYSYGVNSTEKGDLSSESTVSRIRTEHFPLTLESARPSHTSQYLCASSDYNSPLHFGNGTRLTVT.